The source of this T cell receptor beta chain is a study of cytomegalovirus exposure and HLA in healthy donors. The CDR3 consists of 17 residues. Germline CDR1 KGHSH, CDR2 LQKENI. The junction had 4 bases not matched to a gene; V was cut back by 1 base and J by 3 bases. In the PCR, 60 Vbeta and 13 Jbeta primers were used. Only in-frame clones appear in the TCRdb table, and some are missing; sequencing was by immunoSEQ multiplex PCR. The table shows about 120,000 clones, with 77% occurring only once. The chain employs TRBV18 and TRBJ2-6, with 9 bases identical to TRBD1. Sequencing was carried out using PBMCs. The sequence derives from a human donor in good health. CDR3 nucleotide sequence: TGTGCCAGCTCACCACAACAGGGGGCCCTTGGGGCCAACGTCCTGACTTTC. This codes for CASSPQQGALGANVLTF.